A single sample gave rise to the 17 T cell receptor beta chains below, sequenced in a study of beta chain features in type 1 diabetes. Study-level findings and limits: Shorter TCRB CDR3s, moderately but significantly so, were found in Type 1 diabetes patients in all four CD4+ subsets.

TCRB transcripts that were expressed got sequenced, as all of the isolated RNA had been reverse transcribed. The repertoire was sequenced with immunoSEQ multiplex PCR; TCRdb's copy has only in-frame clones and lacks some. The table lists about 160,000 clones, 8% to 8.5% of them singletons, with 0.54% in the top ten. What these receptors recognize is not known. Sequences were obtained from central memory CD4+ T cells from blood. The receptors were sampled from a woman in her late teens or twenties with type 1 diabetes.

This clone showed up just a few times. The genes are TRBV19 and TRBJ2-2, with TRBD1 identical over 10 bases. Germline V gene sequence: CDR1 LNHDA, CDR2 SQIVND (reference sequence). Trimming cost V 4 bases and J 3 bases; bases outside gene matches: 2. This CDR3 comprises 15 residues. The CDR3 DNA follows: TGTGCCAGTAGTACGGGACAGGGGTACACCGGGGAGCTGTTTTTT. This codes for CASSTGQGYTGELFF.

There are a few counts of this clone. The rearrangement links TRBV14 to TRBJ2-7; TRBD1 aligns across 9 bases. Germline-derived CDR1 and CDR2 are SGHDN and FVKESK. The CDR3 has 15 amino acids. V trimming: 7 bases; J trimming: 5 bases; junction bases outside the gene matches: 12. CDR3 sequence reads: CASTLSGTGLNEQYF. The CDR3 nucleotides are TGTGCCAGCACCCTATCTGGGACAGGGCTCAACGAGCAGTACTTC.

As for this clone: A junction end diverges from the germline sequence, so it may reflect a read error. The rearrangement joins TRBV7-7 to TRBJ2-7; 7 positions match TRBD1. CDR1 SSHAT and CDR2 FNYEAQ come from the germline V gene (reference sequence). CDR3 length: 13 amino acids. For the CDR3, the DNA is TGTGCTAGCAGCTATGACAGGGCGTACGAGCAGTACTTC. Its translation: CASSYDRAYEQYF.

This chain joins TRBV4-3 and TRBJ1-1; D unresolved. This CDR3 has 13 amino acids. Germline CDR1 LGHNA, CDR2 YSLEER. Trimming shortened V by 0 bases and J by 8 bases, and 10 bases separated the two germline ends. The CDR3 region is CASSQEAGREAFF. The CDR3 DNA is TGCGCCAGCAGCCAAGAGGCGGGTCGGGAAGCTTTCTTT.

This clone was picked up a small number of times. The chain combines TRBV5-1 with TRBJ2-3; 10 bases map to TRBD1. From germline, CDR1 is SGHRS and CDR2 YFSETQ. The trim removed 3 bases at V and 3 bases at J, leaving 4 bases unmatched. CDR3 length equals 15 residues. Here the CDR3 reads CASSYRDRGTDTQYF. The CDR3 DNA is TGCGCCAGCAGCTACAGGGACAGGGGTACAGATACGCAGTATTTT.

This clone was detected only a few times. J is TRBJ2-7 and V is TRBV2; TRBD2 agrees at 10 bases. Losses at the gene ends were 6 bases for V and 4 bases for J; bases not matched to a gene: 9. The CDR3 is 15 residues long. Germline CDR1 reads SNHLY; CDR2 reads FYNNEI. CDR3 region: CASSQAGGLRYEQYF. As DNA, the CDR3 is TGTGCCAGCAGCCAAGCGGGAGGGCTACGGTACGAGCAGTACTTC.

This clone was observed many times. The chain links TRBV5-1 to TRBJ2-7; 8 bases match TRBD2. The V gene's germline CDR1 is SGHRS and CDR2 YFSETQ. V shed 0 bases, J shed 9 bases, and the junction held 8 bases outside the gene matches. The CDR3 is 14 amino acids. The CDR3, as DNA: TGCGCCAGCAGCTTGGACGGGAGGGCCAATGTGCAGTACTTC. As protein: CASSLDGRANVQYF.

This chain's CDR3 is CAWKKGGVLETQYF. Here the CDR3 DNA reads TGTGCCTGGAAGAAAGGGGGCGTTTTGGAGACCCAGTACTTC. The chain links TRBV30 to TRBJ2-5; TRBD1 matches at 7 bases. Germline values: CDR1 GTSNPN, CDR2 SVGIG (reference sequence). The CDR3 covers 14 residues. The trim removed 4 bases at V and 5 bases at J, leaving 10 bases unmatched.

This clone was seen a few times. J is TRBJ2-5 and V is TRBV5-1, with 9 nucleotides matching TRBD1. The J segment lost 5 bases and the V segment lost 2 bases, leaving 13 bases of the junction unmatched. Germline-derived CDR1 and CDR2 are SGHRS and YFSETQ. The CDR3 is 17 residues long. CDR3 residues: CASSLQPPGQGGETQYF. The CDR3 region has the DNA TGCGCCAGCAGCTTACAACCTCCGGGACAGGGTGGTGAGACCCAGTACTTC.

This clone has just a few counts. In DNA, the CDR3 is TGTGCCTGGGACAGCAGATCCGGCGAGCAGTACTTC. Amino acid sequence: CAWDSRSGEQYF. This rearrangement joins TRBV30 to TRBJ2-5; tentative D call: TRBD1 (5 bases). The better agreement between TRBJ2-7 and the DNA end casts doubt on the J call. Germline CDR1 and CDR2: GTSNPN and SVGIG (reference sequence). There are 12 residues in the CDR3.

CDR3 sequence: CASSSKRGPSLEETQYF. The CDR3 nucleotides read TGCGCCAGCAGCTCTAAGCGGGGCCCCTCGTTGGAGGAGACCCAGTACTTC. The chain links TRBV5-1 to TRBJ2-5; 7 bases align to TRBD2. Germline lookup yields CDR1 SGHRS and CDR2 YFSETQ. CDR3 length equals 17 residues. V was pared by 3 bases and J by 5 bases, with 16 bases of the junction left unmatched.

The CDR3 region has the DNA TGTGCCAGCAGCTTAGGGTTAGCGGGAGTTAATGAGCAGTTCTTC. Its protein product is CASSLGLAGVNEQFF. This rearrangement joins TRBV11-1 to TRBJ2-1; 9 bases match TRBD2. CDR1 SGHAT and CDR2 FQDESV come from the germline V gene (reference sequence). The CDR3 contains 15 residues. V lost 1 base and J lost 7; bases outside the gene matches: 5.

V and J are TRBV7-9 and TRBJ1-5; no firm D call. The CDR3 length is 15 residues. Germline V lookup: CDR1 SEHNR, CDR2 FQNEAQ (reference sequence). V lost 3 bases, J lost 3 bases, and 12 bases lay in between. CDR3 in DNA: TGTGCCAGCAGCTTGGGTCCGGGGTTCAATCAGCCCCAGCATTTT. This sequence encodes CASSLGPGFNQPQHF.

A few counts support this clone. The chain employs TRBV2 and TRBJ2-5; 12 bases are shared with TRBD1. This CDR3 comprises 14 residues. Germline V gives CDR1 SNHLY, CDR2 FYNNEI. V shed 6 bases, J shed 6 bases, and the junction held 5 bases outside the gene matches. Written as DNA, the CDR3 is TGTGCCAGCAGACCGGGACAGGGGGCCCAGACCCAGTACTTC. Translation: CASRPGQGAQTQYF.

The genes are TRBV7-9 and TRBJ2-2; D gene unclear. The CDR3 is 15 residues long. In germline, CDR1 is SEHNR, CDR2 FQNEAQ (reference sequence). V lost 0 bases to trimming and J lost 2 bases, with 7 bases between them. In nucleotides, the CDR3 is TGTGCCAGCAGCTTAGCGCTGGCCAACACCGGGGAGCTGTTTTTT. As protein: CASSLALANTGELFF. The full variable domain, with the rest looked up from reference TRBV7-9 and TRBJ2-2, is DTGVSQNPRHKITKRGQNVTFRCDPISEHNRLYWYRQTLGQGPEFLTYFQNEAQLEKSRLLSDRFSAERPKGSFSTLEIQRTEQGDSAMYLCASSLALANTGELFFGEGSRLTVL.

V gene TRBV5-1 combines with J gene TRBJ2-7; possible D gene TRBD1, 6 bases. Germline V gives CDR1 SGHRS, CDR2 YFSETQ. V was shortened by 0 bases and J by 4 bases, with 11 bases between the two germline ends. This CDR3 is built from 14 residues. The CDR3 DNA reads TGCGCCAGCAGCTTGGGGGGGCAGATTTACGAGCAGTACTTC. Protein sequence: CASSLGGQIYEQYF.

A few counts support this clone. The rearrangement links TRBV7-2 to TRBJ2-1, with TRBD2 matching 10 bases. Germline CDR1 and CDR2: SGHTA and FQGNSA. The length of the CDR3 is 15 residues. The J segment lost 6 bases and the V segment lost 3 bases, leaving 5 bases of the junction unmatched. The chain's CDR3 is CASSFTSGKGNEQFF. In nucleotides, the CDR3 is TGTGCCAGCAGCTTCACTAGCGGGAAAGGCAATGAGCAGTTCTTC.